This T cell receptor (beta chain) was retrieved from a study of T cell repertoires in cytomegalovirus infection. Study summary: A matching HLA type, together with CMV infection, was signaled by public TCR beta signatures.

Regarding this clonotype: Its antigen remains unidentified.

Study-level results: Dominant in the ex vivo response were TCR beta clonotypes restricted by HLA-C and specific for CMV. Summed frequency of shared TCR beta families picked out CMV carriers who also had the relevant HLA.

V lost 1 base, J lost 8 bases, and 17 bases lay in between. From germline, CDR1 is SGHVS and CDR2 FNYEAQ. The CDR3 runs 16 residues. Each CDR3 protein gets one entry after TCRdb re-called the reads with MiXCR. Of about 830,000 distinct CDR3 sequences in the sample, around a third are singletons; the top ten hold around 12%. The chain has TRBV7-6 and TRBJ1-4; D is unclear. The TCR was taken from a human donor in good health (CMV status not recorded). Some clones in this sample may be carry-over from other donors' samples. Sample: cultured CD8+ T cells from PBMCs, taken from culture after CMV antigen stimulation. Here the CDR3 DNA reads TGTGCCAGCAGCTTAGAGGTCGGTAGGCGGGAAGAAAAACTGTTTTTT. Protein product: CASSLEVGRREEKLFF.